This is a list of T cell receptor beta chains from one sample in a study of early T cells in non-severe SARS-CoV-2 infection. Each CDR3 protein gets one entry after TCRdb re-called the 5' RACE reads with MiXCR. The table shows some 71,000 distinct CDR3 sequences, with roughly 10% occurring only once. The sequenced sample consisted of whole blood. The receptors come from an adult who was a healthcare worker with PCR-confirmed SARS-CoV-2 infection or an uninfected control (not recorded which). CDR3s include the opening cysteine and the closing phenylalanine or tryptophan. Each record gives: V gene, J gene, D gene, clone size, CDR3 protein, CDR3 DNA. D genes are given only for firm matches. Size tells how often a clone was seen (once, few, many) or the class of an expanded clone, and some rows leave it out.

TRBV29-1,TRBJ2-2,TRBD1,-,CSVESQGAYTGELFF,TGCAGCGTTGAATCTCAGGGGGCCTACACCGGGGAGCTGTTTTTT
TRBV20-1,TRBJ2-1,TRBD2,-,CSAYHPSGRMNEQFF,TGCAGTGCTTATCATCCTAGCGGGAGGATGAATGAGCAGTTCTTC
TRBV20-1,TRBJ2-1,-,-,CSAITSNEQFF,TGCAGTGCGATTACTAGCAATGAGCAGTTCTTC
TRBV7-2,TRBJ2-1,-,many,CASSLPVSVSEQFF,TGTGCCAGCAGCTTGCCAGTAAGTGTCAGCGAGCAGTTCTTC
TRBV5-1,TRBJ2-1,TRBD1,many,CASSLEGQGVDEQFF,TGCGCCAGCAGCTTGGAGGGACAGGGGGTCGATGAGCAGTTCTTC
TRBV5-4,TRBJ2-1,TRBD2,many,CASSRLTSTNEQFF,TGTGCCAGCAGCCGCCTGACTAGCACCAATGAGCAGTTCTTC
TRBV7-2,TRBJ2-1,-,many,CASSLALLNNEQFF,TGTGCCAGCAGCTTAGCGCTTCTGAACAATGAGCAGTTCTTC
TRBV20-1,TRBJ2-5,TRBD2,many,CSARDLTSGSVSQTQYF,TGCAGTGCTAGAGATCTGACTAGCGGGAGCGTTAGTCAGACCCAGTACTTC
TRBV5-4,TRBJ1-1,-,many,CASSAQVPNTEAFF,TGTGCCAGCAGCGCACAGGTCCCCAACACTGAAGCTTTCTTT
TRBV5-4,TRBJ1-2,-,-,CASSLDFNYGYTF,TGTGCCAGCAGCTTGGACTTTAACTATGGCTACACCTTC
TRBV6-2/TRBV6-3,TRBJ2-7,TRBD2,-,CASSSVSGRSSYEQYF,TGTGCCAGCAGTTCAGTTAGCGGGAGAAGCTCCTACGAGCAGTACTTC
TRBV5-4,TRBJ2-1,TRBD2,many,CASSLAYETSGYNEQFF,TGTGCCAGCAGCTTGGCCTATGAGACTAGCGGCTACAATGAGCAGTTCTTC
TRBV30,TRBJ1-1,-,few,CAWGRNIIGAAMNTEAFF,TGTGCCTGGGGCCGGAATATAATCGGAGCGGCTATGAACACTGAAGCTTTCTTT
TRBV3-1,TRBJ2-7,TRBD1,many,CASSPRDSYEQYF,TGTGCCAGCAGCCCCCGGGACAGCTACGAGCAGTACTTC
TRBV2,TRBJ1-3,-,many,CASSEGGNTIYF,TGTGCCAGCAGTGAGGGAGGAAACACCATATATTTT
TRBV7-3,TRBJ2-3,-,-,CASSLTSPADTDTQYF,TGTGCCAGCAGCTTAACTAGCCCCGCCGACACAGATACGCAGTATTTT
TRBV11-2,TRBJ2-2,-,many,CASSLQPNTGELFF,TGTGCCAGCAGTCTACAGCCGAACACCGGGGAGCTGTTTTTT
TRBV29-1,TRBJ1-1,-,-,CSAGGTEAFF,TGCAGCGCCGGCGGCACTGAAGCTTTCTTT
TRBV20-1,TRBJ1-2,TRBD1,many,CRASHQGASNYGYTF,TGCAGAGCGTCCCATCAGGGGGCGAGTAACTATGGCTACACCTTC
TRBV5-1,TRBJ2-3,TRBD1,-,CASSSFTGGGQGMADTQYF,TGCGCCAGCAGCTCCTTCACAGGGGGAGGACAGGGAATGGCAGATACGCAGTATTTT
TRBV11-2,TRBJ2-5,TRBD1,many,CASSSGQGYQETQYF,TGTGCCAGCAGCTCCGGACAGGGGTACCAAGAGACCCAGTACTTC
TRBV20-1,TRBJ2-7,-,few,CSARDFNGGNEQYF,TGCAGTGCTAGAGACTTTAATGGGGGTAACGAGCAGTACTTC
TRBV6-6,TRBJ1-2,TRBD1,few,CASSSGQGVGIYGYTF,TGTGCCAGCAGCTCTGGACAGGGGGTCGGAATCTATGGCTACACCTTC
TRBV6-9,TRBJ2-7,-,few,CASSYYEQYF,TGTGCCAGCAGTTATTACGAGCAGTACTTC
TRBV5-1,TRBJ2-1,TRBD2,few,CASSLRLAVSYNEQFF,TGCGCCAGCAGCCTTCGCCTAGCGGTATCCTACAATGAGCAGTTCTTC
TRBV2,TRBJ2-1,-,many,CASSDYQGRRFF,TGTGCCAGCAGTGATTATCAGGGCCGGCGGTTCTTC
TRBV9,TRBJ2-7,TRBD2,many,CASSAAAGGPTYEQYF,TGTGCCAGCAGCGCTGCCGCGGGGGGCCCCACCTACGAGCAGTACTTC
TRBV19,TRBJ2-7,-,-,CASSIRGERYEQYF,TGTGCCAGTAGTATTAGGGGTGAGCGGTACGAGCAGTACTTC
TRBV5-6,TRBJ2-5,-,many,CASSFGQQETQYF,TGTGCCAGCAGTTTCGGACAGCAAGAGACCCAGTACTTC
TRBV7-2,TRBJ2-7,-,-,CASSSGTLYEQYF,TGTGCCAGCAGCTCCGGGACTCTTTACGAGCAGTACTTC
TRBV7-8,TRBJ2-3,TRBD2,-,CASSPGLAGEITHTQYF,TGTGCCAGCAGCCCGGGACTAGCGGGAGAGATCACACATACGCAGTATTTT
TRBV25-1,TRBJ1-1,-,many,CASSEGATEAFF,TGTGCCAGCAGTGAAGGAGCAACTGAAGCTTTCTTT
TRBV6-2/TRBV6-3,TRBJ2-7,TRBD2,many,CASYHQAGEYEQYF,TGTGCCAGCTATCACCAAGCGGGGGAATACGAGCAGTACTTC
TRBV21-1,TRBJ1-4,-,many,CASSVRDLKNEKLFF,TGTGCCAGCAGCGTCCGGGACTTAAAAAATGAAAAACTGTTTTTT
TRBV5-1,TRBJ2-3,TRBD1,many,CASSAWTGLADTQYF,TGCGCCAGCAGCGCATGGACAGGGCTTGCAGATACGCAGTATTTT
TRBV5-1,TRBJ2-1,TRBD1,few,CASSSDRGSDEQFF,TGCGCCAGCAGCTCTGACAGGGGGAGCGATGAGCAGTTCTTC
TRBV27,TRBJ2-3,-,many,CAKRGPSPQWGTQYF,TGTGCCAAAAGGGGACCTAGCCCCCAATGGGGTACGCAGTATTTT
TRBV29-1,TRBJ2-5,-,few,CSVEKGRGTQYF,TGCAGCGTTGAGAAGGGGCGGGGGACCCAGTACTTC
TRBV11-3,TRBJ2-2,-,-,CASSLLTGSGTGELFF,TGTGCCAGCAGCCTCCTGACAGGTTCGGGCACCGGGGAGCTGTTTTTT
TRBV9,TRBJ1-6,TRBD1,-,CASSPSGTGGLNSPLHF,TGTGCCAGCAGCCCCTCCGGGACAGGGGGCTTGAATTCACCCCTCCACTTT
TRBV7-9,TRBJ2-4,TRBD2,-,CASSQWTSGKNIQYF,TGTGCCAGCAGCCAATGGACTAGCGGAAAAAACATTCAGTACTTC
TRBV29-1,TRBJ2-7,-,-,CSVFIGTSAYEQYF,TGCAGCGTTTTTATCGGGACATCCGCCTACGAGCAGTACTTC
TRBV12-3/TRBV12-4,TRBJ1-2,-,-,CASSSRDRANYGYTF,TGTGCCAGCAGTTCCCGGGACCGAGCTAACTATGGCTACACCTTC
TRBV24-1,TRBJ2-1,TRBD1,many,CATSGGGAWNEQFF,TGTGCCACCAGTGGAGGGGGCGCATGGAATGAGCAGTTCTTC
TRBV7-9,TRBJ2-1,TRBD2,many,CASSSSLPSGGASGNEQFF,TGTGCCAGCAGCTCATCCCTACCTAGCGGGGGGGCATCCGGCAATGAGCAGTTCTTC
TRBV10-2,TRBJ2-7,TRBD2,many,CASSEGGLAGYEQYF,TGCGCCAGCAGTGAGGGTGGACTAGCGGGGTACGAGCAGTACTTC
TRBV11-2,TRBJ1-4,TRBD1,-,CASSQGQDNEKLFF,TGTGCCAGCAGCCAGGGACAGGATAATGAAAAACTGTTTTTT
TRBV29-1,TRBJ2-3,-,many,CSVVDGNLRDTQYF,TGCAGCGTTGTAGACGGTAACCTCCGGGATACGCAGTATTTT
TRBV15,TRBJ2-7,-,many,CATSRDAGWREQYF,TGTGCCACCAGCAGAGATGCTGGGTGGCGCGAGCAGTACTTC
TRBV20-1,TRBJ1-1,-,few,CSARYSETEAFF,TGCAGTGCTAGATACAGTGAAACTGAAGCTTTCTTT
TRBV6-1,TRBJ2-1,TRBD2,-,CASRSPPGLASEQFF,TGTGCCAGCAGATCACCACCGGGACTAGCAAGTGAGCAGTTCTTC
TRBV27,TRBJ2-3,-,-,CASSFQGYVMDTQYF,TGTGCCAGCAGTTTCCAGGGATACGTTATGGATACGCAGTATTTT
TRBV2,TRBJ2-1,TRBD1,few,CASSRRTGDEQFF,TGTGCCAGCAGTCGCCGGACAGGGGATGAGCAGTTCTTC
TRBV29-1,TRBJ1-5,-,many,CSVANLDQPQHF,TGCAGCGTCGCCAATCTTGATCAGCCCCAGCATTTT
TRBV10-3,TRBJ2-2,TRBD2,many,CAISLAGLNTGELFF,TGTGCCATCAGCCTAGCGGGGTTGAACACCGGGGAGCTGTTTTTT
TRBV12-3/TRBV12-4,TRBJ2-1,-,many,CASQAPGEEQFF,TGTGCCAGCCAGGCGCCAGGGGAGGAGCAGTTCTTC
TRBV7-8,TRBJ2-1,-,many,CASSLAPWGDEQFF,TGTGCCAGCAGCTTAGCGCCCTGGGGGGATGAGCAGTTCTTC
TRBV5-4,TRBJ2-2,-,few,CASSLAGRNTGELFF,TGTGCCAGCAGCTTGGCCGGCCGAAACACCGGGGAGCTGTTTTTT
TRBV2,TRBJ2-1,-,few,CASSAVRAGNGNEQFF,TGTGCCAGCAGTGCCGTCCGGGCGGGGAACGGCAATGAGCAGTTCTTC